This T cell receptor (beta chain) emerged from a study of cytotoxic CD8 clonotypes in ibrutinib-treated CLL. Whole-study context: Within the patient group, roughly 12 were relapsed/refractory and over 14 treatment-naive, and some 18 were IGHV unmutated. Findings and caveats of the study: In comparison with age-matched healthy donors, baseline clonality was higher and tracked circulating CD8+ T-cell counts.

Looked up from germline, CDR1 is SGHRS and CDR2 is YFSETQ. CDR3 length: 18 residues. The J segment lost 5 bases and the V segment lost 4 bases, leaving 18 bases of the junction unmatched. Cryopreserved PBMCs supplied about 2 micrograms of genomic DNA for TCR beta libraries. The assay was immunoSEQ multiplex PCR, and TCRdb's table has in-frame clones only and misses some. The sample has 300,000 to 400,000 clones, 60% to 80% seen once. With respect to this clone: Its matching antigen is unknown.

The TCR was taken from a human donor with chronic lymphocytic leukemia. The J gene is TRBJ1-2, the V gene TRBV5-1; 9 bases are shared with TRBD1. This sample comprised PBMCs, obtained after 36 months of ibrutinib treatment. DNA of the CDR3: TGCGCCAGCAGCCCAAAAGGACAGGGGACTATTCTTCGGTATGGCTACACCTTC. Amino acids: CASSPKGQGTILRYGYTF.